The subject of this entry is one T cell receptor (beta chain). Its antigen is still unknown. Germline loops: CDR1 SGHTA, CDR2 FQGTGA. V was pared by 5 bases and J by 8 bases, with 6 bases between. There are 11 residues in the CDR3. Libraries were prepared by immunoSEQ multiplex PCR; TCRdb keeps only in-frame clonotypes and omits some of them. The sample comprises 38,000 or so clones, roughly 80% of which are singletons, and around 5.1% rests with the top ten. The record originates from a study of a mutant IDH1 vaccine in newly diagnosed glioma. Overall study context: Across weeks 1, 3, 5, 7, 11, 15, 19 and 23, patients received a vaccination each time, eight in all. First vaccine doses came 4-6 weeks after radiotherapy alone, or with temozolomide cycles. Every participant had undergone radiotherapy, temozolomide, or both before, and most underwent both.

Time point meaning: week 23, last vaccination. One vaccine dose held 300 ug of mutant IDH1 20-mer peptide and came with topical imiquimod. The astrocytomas were IDH1-mutant, ATRX-negative, and WHO grade 3 or 4. This sequence joins TRBV7-3 and TRBJ2-2, with D maybe TRBD2 (5 bases). This receptor was obtained from a man aged 40-49 years with glioma. The specimen was PBMCs, collected from a glioma patient whose treatment included an IDH1 peptide vaccine. The CDR3 DNA reads as TGTGCCAGCAGCCGGGGTGGGGAGCTGTTTTTT. Protein product: CASSRGGELFF.